Shown below are 10 T cell receptor beta chains from a single sample sequenced in a study of cytomegalovirus exposure and HLA in healthy donors. Method: immunoSEQ multiplex PCR; TCRdb's copy keeps in-frame clones and lacks some. The sample includes 120,000 or so clones, roughly 87% seen only once; the top ten take approximately 1.1%. Sequencing was performed on PBMCs. The receptors stem from a woman under 30 in good health and CMV-seronegative.

J is TRBJ2-7 and V is TRBV2; no clear D. This CDR3 spans 11 amino acids. V lost 2 bases and J lost 6, with 5 bases in between. Germline V lookup: CDR1 SNHLY, CDR2 FYNNEI. The CDR3 spells CASSERGEQYV. The CDR3 DNA reads as TGTGCCAGCAGTGAACGAGGCGAGCAGTACGTC.

The chain has TRBV6-6 and TRBJ1-5; 7 positions match TRBD1. Looked up from germline, CDR1 is MNHNY and CDR2 is SVGAGI (reference sequence). The CDR3 spans 16 residues. V was pared by 6 bases and J by 0 bases, with 8 bases of the junction left unmatched. In DNA, the CDR3 is TGTGCCAGCAGCTACCGGGACAGTTATAGCAATCAGCCCCAGCATTTT. Encoded protein: CASSYRDSYSNQPQHF.

This chain joins TRBV6-6 and TRBJ2-7, with D possibly matching TRBD2 (6 bases). This CDR3 contains 15 residues. Germline V lookup: CDR1 MNHNY, CDR2 SVGAGI (reference sequence). V lost 0 bases, J lost 4 bases, and 13 bases lay in between. The CDR3: CASSYSTSWLYEQYV. The CDR3 coding sequence is TGTGCCAGCAGTTACTCGACTAGTTGGTTGTACGAGCAGTACGTC.

This clone has only one observation. The rearrangement uses TRBV18 and TRBJ2-2; no reliable D call. V lost 1 base and J 0 bases, leaving 6 bases between the germline ends. CDR1 KGHSH and CDR2 LQKENI come from the germline V gene. The CDR3 loop spans 15 amino acids. CDR3 residues: CASSPLSTNTGELFF. The CDR3, as DNA: TGTGCCAGCTCACCACTGTCCACGAACACCGGGGAGCTGTTTTTT. Complete variable domain (other parts from reference TRBV18 and TRBJ2-2): NAGVMQNPRHLVRRRGQEARLRCSPMKGHSHVYWYRQLPEEGLKFMVYLQKENIIDESGMPKERFSAEFPKEGPSILRIQQVVRGDSAAYFCASSPLSTNTGELFFGEGSRLTVL.

CDR3 residues: CASSYRTSTDTQYF. CDR3 nucleotides: TGTGCCAGCAGCTACCGGACTAGCACAGATACGCAGTATTTT. The chain links TRBV9 to TRBJ2-3; possibly TRBD2 for D (5 bases). Germline V lookup: CDR1 SGDLS, CDR2 YYNGEE. V was shortened by 4 bases and J by 0 bases, with 9 bases between the two germline ends. The CDR3 is 14 residues long.

This clone has a handful of counts. This chain uses TRBV6-5 with TRBJ1-5, with 9 bases fitting TRBD1. The CDR3 covers 14 residues. V shed 4 bases and J 4 bases; nucleotides not matched to a gene: 2. CDR1 and CDR2 (germline): MNHEY, SVGAGI. The CDR3 spells CASSLDRGNQPQHF. DNA for the CDR3: TGTGCCAGCAGTTTAGACAGGGGGAATCAGCCCCAGCATTTT.

This chain uses TRBV6-5 with TRBJ2-7, with 10 bases aligning to TRBD1. The J segment lost 4 bases and the V segment lost 5 bases, leaving 5 bases of the junction unmatched. The CDR3 length is 14 residues. CDR1 MNHEY and CDR2 SVGAGI come from the germline V gene. The CDR3 loop reads CASSPDRGLYEQYV. DNA for the CDR3: TGTGCCAGCAGTCCCGACAGGGGGCTGTACGAGCAGTACGTC.

The rearrangement uses TRBV6-1 and TRBJ2-7; D is unresolved. Germline-derived CDR1 and CDR2 are MNHNS and SASEGT. The CDR3 has 11 residues. The ends were cut back, 4 bases at V and 3 bases at J, with 4 bases in the middle. The CDR3 reads CASSAHYEQYF. The DNA for the CDR3 is TGTGCCAGCAGTGCCCACTACGAGCAGTACTTC.

The chain has TRBV27 and TRBJ1-2; 7 nucleotides line up with TRBD1. With 6 bases clipped from V and 7 bases from J, the junction kept 8 bases outside the gene matches. The CDR3 is 13 amino acids. Germline V gene lookup returns CDR1 MNHEY and CDR2 SMNVEV (reference sequence). Here the CDR3 reads CASSPTGVGGYTF. The CDR3 nucleotides are TGTGCCAGCAGCCCTACAGGGGTGGGTGGCTACACCTTC.

The chain is built from TRBV6-1 and TRBJ1-1; D perhaps matches TRBD1 (5 bases). Germline CDR1 MNHNS, CDR2 SASEGT. V lost 3 bases to trimming and J lost 1 base, with 15 bases between them. This CDR3 contains 16 residues. The CDR3 spells CASSDRGGSPNTEAFF. The DNA of the CDR3 is TGTGCCAGCAGTGACCGGGGGGGGAGCCCGAACACTGAAGCTTTCTTT.